This T cell receptor beta chain was recovered during a study of Tregs in tolerant kidney transplant recipients. Profiled with immunoSEQ multiplex PCR; TCRdb holds only in-frame clones, not every one. The data contain approximately 98,000 clones, nearly 90% of them singletons. Trimming cost V 6 bases and J 1 base, with 12 bases left between them. The length of the CDR3 is 14 residues. Germline V gene lookup returns CDR1 SNHLY and CDR2 FYNNEI. Unstimulated Tregs (CD4+CD25+CD127-) and CD4+CD25- non-Tregs were sorted from PBMCs. The V gene is TRBV2, the J gene TRBJ1-1, with D maybe TRBD1 (5 bases). Sequences were derived from CD4+ T cells from blood, sampled before the transplant. This clonotype originated in a human donor who received a combined kidney and bone marrow transplant. The CDR3 is CASRAGRGNTEAFF. The CDR3 coding sequence is TGTGCCAGCAGGGCGGGGAGGGGGAACACTGAAGCTTTCTTT.